This passage covers 14 T cell receptor beta chains from one sample sequenced in a study of human T cells and chemical hapten exposure. TCRdb re-called the RACE reads through MiXCR, storing one row per CDR3 protein. The sample lists 200,000 to 300,000 distinct CDR3 sequences, about 9.4% occurring once. Specified time point: pre-sensitization, week 0. Treatment noted: therapeutic diphenylcyclopropenone sensitization with weekly scalp DPC. This specimen consisted of whole blood, obtained in connection with sensitization to the hapten diphenylcyclopropenone (DPC). The receptors were sampled from a woman aged 40 to 49 with alopecia areata. Some clones in this sample may be carry-over from other donors' samples.

Only a few counts were recorded for this clonotype. The V gene is TRBV6-6, the J gene TRBJ2-3; D uncertain. In germline, CDR1 is MNHNY, CDR2 SVGAGI (reference sequence). Trimming removed 2 bases from V and 6 bases from J, with 9 bases in between. CDR3 size: 13 residues. CDR3 sequence reads: CASSYGLGDTQYF. In DNA form, the CDR3 reads TGTGCCAGCAGTTACGGGCTTGGGGATACGCAGTATTTT.

This clonotype has a handful of counts. The chain is built from TRBV20-1 and TRBJ2-7, with TRBD1 as a possible D gene (7 bases). This CDR3 spans 14 amino acids. Between the trimmed V and J ends, which lost 0 bases and 2 bases, there was a span of 11 bases. The germline gives CDR1 DFQATT, CDR2 SNEGSKA (reference sequence). For the CDR3, the DNA is TGCAGTGCTAGAGATGGCAGGGGGGCCTACGAGCAGTACTTC. Protein: CSARDGRGAYEQYF.

Only a few counts were recorded for this clonotype. The V gene is TRBV7-9, the J gene TRBJ1-1; TRBD1 aligns across 9 bases. Germline V lookup: CDR1 SEHNR, CDR2 FQNEAQ (reference sequence). After removal of 1 base from V and 8 bases from J, the junction contained 8 bases not matched to a gene. This CDR3 comprises 15 residues. The CDR3 sequence is CASSLDTGGLMEAFF. In DNA form, the CDR3 reads TGTGCCAGCAGCTTAGATACAGGGGGCTTAATGGAAGCTTTCTTT.

The table lists this clonotype with many counts. DNA for the CDR3: TGTGCCTGGTCGGCGGCAGGGGTTGGGGAGCAGTACTTC. It specifies CAWSAAGVGEQYF. The rearrangement links TRBV30 to TRBJ2-7; TRBD1 is a possible D gene (6 bases). This CDR3 is built from 13 residues. CDR1 GTSNPN and CDR2 SVGIG come from the germline V gene (reference sequence). V was shortened by 5 bases and J by 7 bases, with 18 bases between the two germline ends.

This clonotype was detected a few times. The junction differs from germline at one of its ends, possibly a read error. The rearrangement uses TRBV27 and TRBJ2-3, with TRBD2 matching 13 bases. The CDR3 extends over 16 amino acids. Germline CDR1 MNHEY, CDR2 SMNVEV (reference sequence). CDR3 bases: TGTGCCAGCAATTTACTAGCGGGAGGGAGCACAGATACGCAGTATTTT. This encodes CASNLLAGGSTDTQYF.

This clonotype was seen many times. The CDR3 bases are TGTGCCAGCAGTCGTCCGCCGGGATACGAGCAGTACTTC. It specifies CASSRPPGYEQYF. The chain employs TRBV6-6 and TRBJ2-7, with a possible D match to TRBD2 (5 bases). The CDR3 loop spans 13 amino acids. Looked up from germline, CDR1 is MNHNY and CDR2 is SVGAGI (reference sequence). V gave up 5 bases and J gave up 4 bases, with 12 bases separating them.

This clonotype came up a few times. The gene calls are TRBV25-1 and TRBJ1-6; the D is unclear. The CDR3 sequence is 15 residues long. V dropped 6 bases and J dropped 0 bases, with 9 bases sitting between them. Germline loops: CDR1 MGHDK, CDR2 SYGVNS. The CDR3 loop is CASSLLSSYNSPLHF. DNA of the CDR3: TGTGCCAGCAGCTTACTCAGCTCCTATAATTCACCCCTCCACTTT.

This clonotype was recorded a few times. This chain connects TRBV5-1 to TRBJ1-2; no clear D gene. The length of the CDR3 is 16 residues. Trimming took 3 bases from V and 1 from J, leaving 16 bases between them. Germline V gene sequence: CDR1 SGHRS, CDR2 YFSETQ. CDR3 sequence reads: CASSWQGSTSNYGYTF. The CDR3 DNA follows: TGCGCCAGCAGCTGGCAAGGATCTACAAGTAACTATGGCTACACCTTC. Full variable domain (outside the CDR3, taken from reference TRBV5-1 and TRBJ1-2): KAGVTQTPRYLIKTRGQQVTLSCSPISGHRSVSWYQQTPGQGLQFLFEYFSETQRNKGNFPGRFSGRQFSNSRSEMNVSTLELGDSALYLCASSWQGSTSNYGYTFGSGTRLTVV.

This clonotype was seen many times. The chain joins TRBV7-9 to TRBJ2-2, with D possibly being TRBD1 or TRBD2 (5 bases each). The CDR3 runs 15 residues. Trimming stripped 5 bases from V and 4 bases from J, with 14 bases between. Germline V gene lookup returns CDR1 SEHNR and CDR2 FQNEAQ (reference sequence). The CDR3 coding sequence is TGTGCCAGCAGCCCGCCGGGACCCGGCACCGGGGAGCTGTTTTTT. Translation gives CASSPPGPGTGELFF.

This clonotype has more than one count but fewer than ten. V and J are TRBV6-1 and TRBJ1-1, with 8 nucleotides matching TRBD1. The CDR3 covers 13 residues. The V gene's germline CDR1 is MNHNS and CDR2 SASEGT. V gave up 5 bases and J gave up 7 bases; unmatched junction bases: 6. CDR3 nucleotides: TGTGCCAGCAGTAACTACAGGGGGGGTGAAGCTTTCTTT. Its protein product is CASSNYRGGEAFF.

This clonotype has ten or more counts. This sequence joins TRBV12-3 or TRBV12-4 and TRBJ2-1; TRBD1 matches 7 bases. There are 12 residues in the CDR3. V was clipped by 4 bases and J by 10 bases; unmatched bases: 4. This chain's CDR3 is CASSYTGDEQFF. The CDR3 nucleotides are TGTGCCAGCAGTTACACAGGGGACGAGCAGTTCTTC.

This chain links TRBV9 with TRBJ1-1, with 9 bases that match TRBD1. V lost 2 bases to trimming and J lost 0 bases; unmatched junction nucleotides: 2. Germline V gene lookup returns CDR1 SGDLS and CDR2 YYNGEE. There are 15 residues in the CDR3. This chain's CDR3 is CASSVGTGMNTEAFF. For the CDR3, the DNA is TGTGCCAGCAGCGTCGGGACAGGGATGAACACTGAAGCTTTCTTT.

This chain joins TRBV6-5 and TRBJ2-7; TRBD1 matches at 8 bases. The CDR3 has 13 residues. The germline CDR1 and CDR2 sequences are MNHEY and SVGAGI. Losses at the gene ends were 7 bases for V and 2 bases for J; bases not matched to a gene: 4. The CDR3 bases are TGTGCCAGCATTGGACAGGGAGCCTACGAGCAGTACTTC. Translation gives CASIGQGAYEQYF.

Many counts were recorded for this clonotype. The chain employs TRBV28 and TRBJ2-3; TRBD2 agrees at 14 bases. The CDR3 consists of 18 residues. J gave up 5 bases and V 6 bases, and 13 bases lay outside the gene matches. In germline, CDR1 is MDHEN, CDR2 SYDVKM. The CDR3 DNA reads as TGTGCCAGCAGCCCTCTCGGACTAGCGGGAGGAAGTAAAGATACGCAGTATTTT. Its protein is CASSPLGLAGGSKDTQYF.